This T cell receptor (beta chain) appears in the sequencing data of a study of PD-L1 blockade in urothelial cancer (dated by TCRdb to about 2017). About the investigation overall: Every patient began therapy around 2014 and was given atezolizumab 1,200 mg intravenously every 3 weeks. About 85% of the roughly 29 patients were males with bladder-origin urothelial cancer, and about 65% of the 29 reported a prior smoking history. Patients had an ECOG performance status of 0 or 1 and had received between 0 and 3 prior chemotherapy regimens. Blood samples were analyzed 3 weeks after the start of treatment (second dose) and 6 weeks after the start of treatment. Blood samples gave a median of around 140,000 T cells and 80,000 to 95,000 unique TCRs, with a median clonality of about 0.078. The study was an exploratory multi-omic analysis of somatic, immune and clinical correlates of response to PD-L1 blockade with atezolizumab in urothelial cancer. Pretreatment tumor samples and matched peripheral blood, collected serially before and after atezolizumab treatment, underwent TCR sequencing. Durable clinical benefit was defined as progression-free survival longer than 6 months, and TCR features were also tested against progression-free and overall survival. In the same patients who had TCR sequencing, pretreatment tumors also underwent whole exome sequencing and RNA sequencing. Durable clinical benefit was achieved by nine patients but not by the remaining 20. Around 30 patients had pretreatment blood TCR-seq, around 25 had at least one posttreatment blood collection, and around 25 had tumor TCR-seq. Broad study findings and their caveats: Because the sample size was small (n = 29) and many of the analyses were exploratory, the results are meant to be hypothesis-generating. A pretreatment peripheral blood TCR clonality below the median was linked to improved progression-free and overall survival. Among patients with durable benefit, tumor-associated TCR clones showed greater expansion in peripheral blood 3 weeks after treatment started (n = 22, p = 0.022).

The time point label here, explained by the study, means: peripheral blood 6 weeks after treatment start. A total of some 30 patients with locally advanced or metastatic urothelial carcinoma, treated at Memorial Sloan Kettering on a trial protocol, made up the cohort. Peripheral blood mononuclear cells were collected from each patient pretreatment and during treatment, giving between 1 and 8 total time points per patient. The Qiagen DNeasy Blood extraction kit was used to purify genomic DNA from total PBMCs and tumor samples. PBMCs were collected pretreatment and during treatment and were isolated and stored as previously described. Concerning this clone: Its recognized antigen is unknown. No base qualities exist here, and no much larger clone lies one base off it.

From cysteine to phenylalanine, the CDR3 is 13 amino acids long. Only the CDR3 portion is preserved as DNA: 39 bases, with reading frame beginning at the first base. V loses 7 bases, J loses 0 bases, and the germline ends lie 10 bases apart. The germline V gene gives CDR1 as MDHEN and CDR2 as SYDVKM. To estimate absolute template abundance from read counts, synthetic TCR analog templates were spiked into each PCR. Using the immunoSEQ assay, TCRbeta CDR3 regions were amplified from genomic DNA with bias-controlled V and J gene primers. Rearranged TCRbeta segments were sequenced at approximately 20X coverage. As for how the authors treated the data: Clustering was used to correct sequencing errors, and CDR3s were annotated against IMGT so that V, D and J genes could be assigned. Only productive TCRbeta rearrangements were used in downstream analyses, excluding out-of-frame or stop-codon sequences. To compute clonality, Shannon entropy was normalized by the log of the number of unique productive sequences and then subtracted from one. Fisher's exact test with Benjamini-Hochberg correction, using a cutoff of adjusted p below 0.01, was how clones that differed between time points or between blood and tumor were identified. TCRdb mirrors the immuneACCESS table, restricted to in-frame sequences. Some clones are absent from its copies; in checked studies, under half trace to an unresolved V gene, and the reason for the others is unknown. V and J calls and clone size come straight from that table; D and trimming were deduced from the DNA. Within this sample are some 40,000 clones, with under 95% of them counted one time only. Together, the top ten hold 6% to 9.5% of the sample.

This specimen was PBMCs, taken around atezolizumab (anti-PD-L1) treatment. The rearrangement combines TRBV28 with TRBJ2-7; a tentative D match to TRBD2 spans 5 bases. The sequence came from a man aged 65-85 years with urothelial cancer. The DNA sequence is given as TGTGCCAGCACTCGGACTTCCTCCTACGAGCAGTACTTC. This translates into CASTRTSSYEQYF.